What follows are 28 T cell receptor beta chains derived from one specimen sequenced in a study of T-cell memory formation after mild COVID-19. TCRdb re-derived calls from the 5' RACE reads in MiXCR, one entry per CDR3 protein. The sample comprises 470,000 or so distinct CDR3 sequences, around 27% of which are singletons, and approximately 12% rests with the top ten. Material for sequencing was PBMCs or a T cell subset sorted from them (not recorded which). The receptors shown here come from an adult woman who had mild COVID-19 (a few samples of this study predate the infection). Cell type and time point are not known.

This clonotype was detected a few times. This rearrangement joins TRBV29-1 to TRBJ1-3; no reliable D call. V gave up 4 bases and J gave up 4 bases, with 11 bases separating them. CDR1 is SQVTM, CDR2 ANQGSEA, per germline. CDR3 length equals 13 residues. The CDR3 region has the DNA TGCAGCGTTGCTTGGGGAATCGGAAACACCATATATTTT. Protein sequence: CSVAWGIGNTIYF.

The gene calls are TRBV29-1 and TRBJ2-7; TRBD2 matches 13 bases. The CDR3 covers 16 residues. V lost 5 bases and J lost 3; bases outside the gene matches: 10. Germline CDR1 SQVTM, CDR2 ANQGSEA. This CDR3 reads CSVSGLAGASLYEQYF. The CDR3 DNA is TGCAGCGTTTCCGGACTAGCGGGAGCCTCCCTCTACGAGCAGTACTTC.

This clonotype was detected only a few times. The V call is TRBV7-3, the J call TRBJ2-1; TRBD2 agrees at 8 bases. V gave up 2 bases and J gave up 9 bases; unmatched junction bases: 9. Germline CDR1 and CDR2: SGHTA and FQGTGA. The CDR3 extends over 15 amino acids. DNA for the CDR3: TGTGCCAGCAGCTTAGAAGTTAGCGGGATCTCTGAGCAGTTCTTC. This encodes CASSLEVSGISEQFF.

The chain recombines TRBV5-1 with TRBJ1-1; 10 positions agree with TRBD1. The germline V gene has CDR1 SGHRS and CDR2 YFSETQ. The CDR3 totals 14 residues. Trimming cost V 0 bases and J 5 bases; bases outside gene matches: 1. CDR3 sequence: CASSLGGQGTEAFF. The CDR3 bases are TGCGCCAGCAGCTTGGGGGGACAGGGGACTGAAGCTTTCTTT.

J is TRBJ2-5 and V is TRBV28; 9 positions match TRBD1. Germline V gene lookup returns CDR1 MDHEN and CDR2 SYDVKM. This CDR3 is built from 18 residues. The J segment lost 7 bases and the V segment lost 7 bases, leaving 22 bases of the junction unmatched. In DNA form, the CDR3 reads TGTGCCAGCATTTTGTTACTACACCGGGACAGGGTATTGCGGACCCAGTACTTC. Translating gives CASILLLHRDRVLRTQYF.

This clonotype has only a few counts. CDR3 bases: TGTGCCAGCATCAGATACAATGAGCAGTTCTTC. This sequence encodes CASIRYNEQFF. This rearrangement joins TRBV5-4 to TRBJ2-1; no clear D gene. CDR3 length equals 11 residues. Trimming took off 6 bases at V and 4 bases at J, with 5 bases between the two ends. Germline V gene lookup returns CDR1 SGHNT and CDR2 YYREEE (reference sequence).

V is TRBV7-2 and J is TRBJ1-2; 9 bases agree with TRBD1. The CDR3 extends over 16 amino acids. Trimming at V came to 4 bases and at J to 4 bases, leaving 10 bases not matched to a gene. From germline, CDR1 is SGHTA and CDR2 FQGNSA. The CDR3, as DNA: TGTGCCAGCAGCTCCTTTGAGGGACAGGGACCCTATGGCTACACCTTC. As protein: CASSSFEGQGPYGYTF.

This clonotype was observed a handful of times. V is TRBV7-9 and J is TRBJ2-1, with D tentatively TRBD1 (6 bases). CDR3 length: 15 amino acids. The germline gives CDR1 SEHNR, CDR2 FQNEAQ (reference sequence). The germline V and J ends were trimmed by 8 bases and 3 bases, with 17 bases remaining between them. CDR3 residues: CASGPQGKNYNEQFF. In DNA form, the CDR3 reads TGTGCCAGCGGGCCACAGGGAAAGAACTACAATGAGCAGTTCTTC.

The V call is TRBV7-9, the J call TRBJ2-1; weak D call: TRBD1 (6 bases). V was trimmed by 5 bases and J by 6 bases, leaving 17 bases between them. The CDR3 contains 15 residues. CDR1 and CDR2 from the germline V gene are SEHNR and FQNEAQ (reference sequence). The CDR3 reads CASSITGRVGNEQFF. For the CDR3, the DNA is TGTGCCAGCAGCATCACAGGGCGGGTCGGCAATGAGCAGTTCTTC.

The CDR3 coding sequence is TGTGCCAGCAGTTATACGACAGGGGCGCTCCCCGGGGAGCTGTTTTTT. It codes for CASSYTTGALPGELFF. The gene calls are TRBV6-6 and TRBJ2-2, with 8 bases lining up with TRBD1. Per germline, CDR1 MNHNY and CDR2 SVGAGI (reference sequence). The V and J ends lost 3 bases and 6 bases, in that order; junction bases with no gene match: 9. The CDR3 is made up of 16 amino acids.

This clonotype was counted a few times. The chain carries TRBV27 and TRBJ2-7, with D possibly TRBD2 on 5 matching bases. V was shortened by 10 bases and J by 7 bases, with 20 bases between the two germline ends. This CDR3 has 13 amino acids. The germline CDR1 and CDR2 sequences are MNHEY and SMNVEV (reference sequence). The CDR3 DNA reads as TGTGCCACCCGCGAGGGTATGTTGAAAGAGCAGTACTTC. This codes for CATREGMLKEQYF.

This clonotype appeared a few times. The V and J genes are TRBV20-1 and TRBJ1-5; D unresolved. V was pared by 3 bases and J by 1 base, with 10 bases between. CDR1 and CDR2 (germline): DFQATT, SNEGSKA (reference sequence). The CDR3 is made up of 14 amino acids. CDR3 amino acids: CSASAAWSNQPQHF. CDR3 in DNA: TGCAGTGCTAGCGCCGCGTGGAGCAATCAGCCCCAGCATTTT.

J is TRBJ1-2 and V is TRBV7-9; D is unresolved. The CDR3 runs 18 residues. V was clipped by 7 bases and J by 2 bases, with 26 bases between them. Germline V gene sequence: CDR1 SEHNR, CDR2 FQNEAQ (reference sequence). CDR3 amino acids: CASTTTRPRTLLNYGYTF. In DNA, the CDR3 is TGTGCCAGCACTACCACCAGGCCCAGGACCCTATTAAACTATGGCTACACCTTC. The complete variable domain, with remaining parts taken from reference TRBV7-9 and TRBJ1-2, reads DTGVSQNPRHKITKRGQNVTFRCDPISEHNRLYWYRQTLGQGPEFLTYFQNEAQLEKSRLLSDRFSAERPKGSFSTLEIQRTEQGDSAMYLCASTTTRPRTLLNYGYTFGSGTRLTVV.

The CDR3 protein is CASSKAGRQFSPLHF. CDR3 nucleotide sequence: TGTGCCAGCAGCAAAGCGGGCCGACAGTTTTCACCCCTCCACTTT. This chain uses TRBV7-9 with TRBJ1-6, with D tentatively TRBD1 (5 bases). This CDR3 has 15 amino acids. Germline CDR1 SEHNR, CDR2 FQNEAQ (reference sequence). V was pared by 5 bases and J by 9 bases, with 17 bases between.

This chain joins TRBV12-5 and TRBJ2-1; the D is unclear. This CDR3 contains 11 residues. The germline V gene encodes CDR1 LGHNT and CDR2 FRNRAP. The V and J ends lost 6 bases and 9 bases respectively, with 9 bases between them. CDR3 loop: CASGPGGEQFF. The CDR3 DNA follows: TGTGCTAGTGGCCCAGGCGGTGAGCAGTTCTTC.

The chain carries TRBV12-3 or TRBV12-4 and TRBJ2-1; D may be TRBD2 (5 bases). V was clipped by 3 bases and J by 9 bases, with 9 bases between them. The CDR3 totals 12 residues. Written as DNA, the CDR3 is TGTGCCAGCAGTTTTGGTCTAGCTGAGCAGTTCTTC. Protein sequence: CASSFGLAEQFF.

The chain carries TRBV4-3 and TRBJ1-5, with D unresolved. Trimming removed 3 bases at V and 4 bases at J, with 7 bases between. Germline V gene data show CDR1 as LGHNA and CDR2 as YSLEER. The CDR3 totals 13 residues. The CDR3 nucleotides read TGCGCCAGCAGCCAGGCGTATAATCAGCCCCAGCATTTT. As protein: CASSQAYNQPQHF.

The chain joins TRBV7-2 to TRBJ2-7; tentatively, D is TRBD1 (8 bases). The CDR3 is made up of 15 amino acids. The V gene's germline CDR1 is SGHTA and CDR2 FQGNSA. With 5 bases removed from V and 5 bases from J, the gap between germline ends came to 19 bases. CDR3 DNA sequence: TGTGCCAGCAGCCCCGACAGGGGAGGGAGGGACGAGCAGTACTTC. Protein sequence: CASSPDRGGRDEQYF.

This clonotype has just a few counts. The CDR3 sequence is CAWSPLPNTEAFF. CDR3 in DNA: TGTGCCTGGAGTCCCCTTCCTAACACTGAAGCTTTCTTT. The rearrangement links TRBV30 to TRBJ1-1; no clear D. The germline V gene encodes CDR1 GTSNPN and CDR2 SVGIG (reference sequence). The CDR3 consists of 13 residues. Trimming shortened V by 2 bases and J by 2 bases, and 9 bases separated the two germline ends.

This sequence joins TRBV20-1 and TRBJ2-4; TRBD2 might be the D (6 bases). The CDR3 totals 13 residues. Germline loops: CDR1 DFQATT, CDR2 SNEGSKA (reference sequence). V shed 6 bases and J shed 7 bases, with 16 bases lying between them. CDR3 DNA sequence: TGCAGTGCCTCCACCGCGGGGAGCAACATTCAGTACTTC. This sequence encodes CSASTAGSNIQYF.

This clonotype was detected a few times. This sequence joins TRBV5-1 and TRBJ1-1; tentative D call: TRBD1 (6 bases). The CDR3 consists of 15 residues. Germline CDR1 reads SGHRS; CDR2 reads YFSETQ. The V and J ends lost 4 bases and 6 bases respectively, with 19 bases between them. CDR3 DNA: TGCGCCAGCAGCCTGGAGGGGGGCCTAAGGGCTGAAGCTTTCTTT. It specifies CASSLEGGLRAEAFF.

This clonotype came up a few times. The rearrangement uses TRBV7-9 and TRBJ1-1; a possible D gene is TRBD1 (6 bases). Germline loops: CDR1 SEHNR, CDR2 FQNEAQ (reference sequence). The CDR3 length is 15 residues. Trimming took 1 base from V and 4 from J, leaving 13 bases between them. The CDR3 reads CASSLGARGGTEAFF. The CDR3 DNA reads as TGTGCCAGCAGCTTAGGGGCCAGGGGAGGCACTGAAGCTTTCTTT.

V and J are TRBV30 and TRBJ1-5, with no clear D. CDR3 size: 12 residues. Germline V lookup: CDR1 GTSNPN, CDR2 SVGIG (reference sequence). Trimming pared 4 bases from V and 2 bases from J, leaving 6 bases between. The CDR3 loop reads CAWTLGNQPQHF. The CDR3 DNA follows: TGTGCCTGGACACTGGGCAATCAGCCCCAGCATTTT.

This clonotype came up a few times. The V and J genes are TRBV6-1 and TRBJ1-6; D uncertain. Trimming pared 6 bases from V and 4 bases from J, leaving 13 bases between. Germline V gene lookup returns CDR1 MNHNS and CDR2 SASEGT. The CDR3 extends over 15 amino acids. CDR3 nucleotides: TGTGCCAGCAGAGCCAGCGCCGGGTATAATTCACCCCTCCACTTT. It codes for CASRASAGYNSPLHF.

This clonotype has just a few counts. This chain uses TRBV24-1 with TRBJ2-1; possible D gene TRBD2, 6 bases. V was cut by 0 bases and J by 13 bases, with 9 bases left in between. The CDR3 spans 12 residues. Germline V CDR1 and CDR2: KGHDR, SFDVKD. The CDR3 spells CATSDLGGLQFF. The CDR3 DNA sequence: TGTGCCACCAGTGATTTGGGGGGGTTACAGTTCTTC.

The chain couples TRBV14 to TRBJ2-1; D perhaps matches TRBD2 (6 bases). Trimming took off 0 bases at V and 9 bases at J, with 12 bases between the two ends. CDR1 is SGHDN, CDR2 FVKESK, per germline. This CDR3 has 14 residues. CDR3 nucleotides: TGTGCCAGCAGCCAAGAACGGGAGCATCGTGAGCAGTTCTTC. Encoded protein: CASSQEREHREQFF. Full variable domain (remainder filled in from reference TRBV14 and TRBJ2-1): EAGVTQFPSHSVIEKGQTVTLRCDPISGHDNLYWYRRVMGKEIKFLLHFVKESKQDESGMPNNRFLAERTGGTYSTLKVQPAELEDSGVYFCASSQEREHREQFFGPGTRLTVL.

This clonotype was seen only a few times. V and J are TRBV7-9 and TRBJ1-3, with D unclear. There are 18 residues in the CDR3. Trimming took 4 bases from V and 0 from J, leaving 19 bases between them. Germline CDR1 is SEHNR and CDR2 is FQNEAQ (reference sequence). CDR3 sequence (DNA): TGTGCCAGCAGCTCCCTCTCCCCTGGACCGAACTCTGGAAACACCATATATTTT. It codes for CASSSLSPGPNSGNTIYF.

This clonotype was seen a few times. The chain joins TRBV29-1 to TRBJ1-1, with D possibly TRBD1 on 6 matching bases. This CDR3 has 14 residues. The germline V gene has CDR1 SQVTM and CDR2 ANQGSEA. Trimming removed 5 bases at V and 0 bases at J, with 13 bases between. CDR3 residues: CSVIYREMNTEAFF. The CDR3 nucleotides read TGCAGCGTTATTTACAGGGAGATGAACACTGAAGCTTTCTTT.